This TCR beta chain appears in the sequencing data of a study of PD-L1 blockade in urothelial cancer. Points from the study as a whole: Prediction of better survival came from below-median pretreatment blood TCR clonality.

CDR3 length: 16 amino acids. Trimming cost V 6 bases and J 8 bases, with 23 bases left between them. The germline CDR1 and CDR2 sequences are MNHNS and SASEGT. A spike-in of synthetic TCR analog templates was added to each PCR. TCRdb's copy holds only in-frame clones and misses some; the assay was immunoSEQ multiplex PCR. This table has about 38,000 clones, approximately 86% appearing once. In regard to this clone: The antigen is unknown.

Time point noted: pretreatment peripheral blood. The clonotype originates from an elderly man with urothelial cancer. The V call is TRBV6-1, the J call TRBJ2-1; maybe TRBD2 (6 bases). The specimen was PBMCs, collected around atezolizumab (anti-PD-L1) treatment. CDR3 bases: TGTGCCAGCAGGGAAATGCCCTCCATCGCGGGATATGAGCAGTTCTTC. Translated: CASREMPSIAGYEQFF.